This T cell receptor (beta chain) derives from a study of blood T cell repertoires in COVID-19 (TCRdb year 2020). General notes on the study: Samples from collaborators originated in the United States, Italy and Spain and spanned both the acute and convalescent phases of COVID-19. The material from the prospective study consisted of cDNA or gDNA derived from T cells, B-cell-depleted T cells, or PBMCs. Deeply sampled blood TCRbeta repertoires from subjects exposed to, actively infected with, or recovered from COVID-19 were included in the dataset. The repertoires were made available in a free public database intended to serve as a resource for research on the immune response to SARS-CoV-2. Samples came from the ongoing ImmuneRACE study (first 160 participants) plus 1,254 subjects from 6 global collaborators. Sample metadata almost always included a de-identified subject ID, COVID-19 status, age in years and sex. Where available, HLA class I and class II types were obtained from metadata supplied by the sample provider rather than from assay-based typing. What the authors observed across the whole study: The amount of clinical and demographic metadata varied by source and participant and was provided uncurated.

There are 14 amino acids in the CDR3, from cysteine to phenylalanine inclusive. Just CDR3 DNA is preserved here, 42 bases in frame from base 1. CDR1 and CDR2 were assigned from the germline V gene as MGHDK and SYGVNS. Cut back by 7 bases and 2 bases, the V and J ends lie 12 bases apart. TCRbeta CDR3 regions were amplified from genomic DNA using the immunoSEQ Assay, a bias-controlled multiplex PCR. The paper's processing steps were these. Within the assay, amplification of reference gene primers was used to estimate how many nucleated cells each sample contained. To quantify the absolute abundance of each unique TCRbeta CDR3 rearrangement, sequence reads were collapsed and filtered. For each sample, productive Simpson clonality was calculated as the square root of Simpson's diversity index over productive rearrangements. TCRdb stores this immuneACCESS table with in-frame sequences only. Part of the clones is absent; in the studies checked, under half of the shortfall reflects unresolved V genes, and no reason is known for the rest. V, J and clone size were drawn from that table, and D and trimming were deduced from the DNA. This sample holds approximately 380,000 clones; 80% to 95% were observed only once. Around 0.94% of the sample is held by the ten biggest clonotypes.

A word on this clone: Its antigen remains undetermined. There are no base qualities to consult, and no much larger clone falls within one base.

Enrolling through a virtual design, the prospective study's participants ranged in age from roughly 18 to 95 years and lived across roughly 24 United States geographic areas. In the prospective study, cohorts were assigned on the basis of participant-reported clinical history obtained from a screening survey and a study questionnaire. Exposed participants were defined as having been in contact with someone with a PCR-confirmed or clinician-diagnosed COVID-19 case within 2 weeks of study entry. In the prospective study, mobile phlebotomists collected whole blood, serum and a nasopharyngeal or oropharyngeal swab from each participant. Additional blood draws and questionnaires over an approximately two-month period could optionally be provided by prospective study participants. Before DNA extraction, prospective study blood samples were shipped either frozen or at room temperature.

Sequencing was performed on PBMCs or T cells enriched from blood (not recorded which). The chain is made from TRBV25-1 and TRBJ1-3; confidence is insufficient to name the D gene. This TCR derives from a woman in her thirties or forties who had been exposed to COVID-19. This receptor carries the CDR3 CASTPGAPGNTIYF. Here is the DNA: TGTGCCAGCACCCCAGGTGCTCCTGGAAACACCATATATTTT. The CDR3 plus the reference TRBV25-1 and TRBJ1-3 genes for the other parts give the full variable domain: EADIYQTPRYLVIGTGKKITLECSQTMGHDKMYWYQQDPGMELHLIHYSYGVNSTEKGDLSSESTVSRIRTEHFPLTLESARPSHTSQYLCASTPGAPGNTIYFGEGSWLTVV.